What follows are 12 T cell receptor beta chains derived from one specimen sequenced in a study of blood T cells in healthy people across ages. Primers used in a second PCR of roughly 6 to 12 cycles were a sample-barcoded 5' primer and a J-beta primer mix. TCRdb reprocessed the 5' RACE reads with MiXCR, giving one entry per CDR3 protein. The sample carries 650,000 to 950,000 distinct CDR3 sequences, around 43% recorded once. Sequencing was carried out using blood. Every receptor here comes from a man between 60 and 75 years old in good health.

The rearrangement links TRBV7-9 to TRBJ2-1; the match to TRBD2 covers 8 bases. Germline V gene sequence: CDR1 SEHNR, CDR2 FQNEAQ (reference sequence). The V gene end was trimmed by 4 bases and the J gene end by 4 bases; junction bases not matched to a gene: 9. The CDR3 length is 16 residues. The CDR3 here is CASSSPGLVAYNEQFF. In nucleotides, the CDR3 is TGTGCCAGCAGCTCCCCGGGACTAGTCGCTTACAATGAGCAGTTCTTC. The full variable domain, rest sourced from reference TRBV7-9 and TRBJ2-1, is DTGVSQNPRHKITKRGQNVTFRCDPISEHNRLYWYRQTLGQGPEFLTYFQNEAQLEKSRLLSDRFSAERPKGSFSTLEIQRTEQGDSAMYLCASSSPGLVAYNEQFFGPGTRLTVL.

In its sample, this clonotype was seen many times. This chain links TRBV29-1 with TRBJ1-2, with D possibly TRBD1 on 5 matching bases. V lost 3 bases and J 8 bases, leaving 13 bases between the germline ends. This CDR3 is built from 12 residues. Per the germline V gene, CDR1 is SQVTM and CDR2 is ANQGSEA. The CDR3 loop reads CSVDWGTTGYTF. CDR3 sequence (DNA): TGCAGCGTTGACTGGGGGACGACGGGCTACACCTTC.

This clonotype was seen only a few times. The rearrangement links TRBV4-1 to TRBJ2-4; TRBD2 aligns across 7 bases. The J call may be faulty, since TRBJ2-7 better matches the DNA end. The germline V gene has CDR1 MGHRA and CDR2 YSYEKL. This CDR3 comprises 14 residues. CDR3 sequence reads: CASSHAGTTYEQYF. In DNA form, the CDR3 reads TGCGCCAGCAGCCATGCCGGGACTACCTACGAGCAGTACTTC.

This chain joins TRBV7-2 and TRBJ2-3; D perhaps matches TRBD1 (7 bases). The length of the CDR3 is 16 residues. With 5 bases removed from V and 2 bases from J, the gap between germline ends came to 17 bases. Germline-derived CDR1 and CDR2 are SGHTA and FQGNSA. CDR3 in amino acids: CASSQGEVISTDTQYF. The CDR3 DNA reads TGTGCCAGCAGCCAGGGGGAGGTGATCTCCACAGATACGCAGTATTTT.

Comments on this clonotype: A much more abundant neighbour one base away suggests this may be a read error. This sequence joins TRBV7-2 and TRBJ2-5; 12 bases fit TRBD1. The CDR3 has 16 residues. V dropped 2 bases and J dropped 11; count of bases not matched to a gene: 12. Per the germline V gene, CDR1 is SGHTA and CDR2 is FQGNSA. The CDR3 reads CASSLMGQGAYNEQYF. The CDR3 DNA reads TGTGCCAGCAGCTTAATGGGACAGGGGGCCTACAATGAGCAGTACTTC.

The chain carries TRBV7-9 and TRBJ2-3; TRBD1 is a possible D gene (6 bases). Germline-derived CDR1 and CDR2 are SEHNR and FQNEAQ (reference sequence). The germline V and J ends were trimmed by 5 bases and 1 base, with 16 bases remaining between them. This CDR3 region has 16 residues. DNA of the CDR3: TGTGCCAGCAGCCCAATGAACAGGGTAGGCACAGATACGCAGTATTTT. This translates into CASSPMNRVGTDTQYF.

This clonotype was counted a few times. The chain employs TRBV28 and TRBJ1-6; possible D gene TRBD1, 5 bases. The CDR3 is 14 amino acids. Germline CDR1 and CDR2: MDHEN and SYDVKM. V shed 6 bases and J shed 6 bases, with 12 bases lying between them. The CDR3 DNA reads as TGTGCCAGCAGCATAACAGGTTCTAATTCACCCCTCCACTTT. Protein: CASSITGSNSPLHF.

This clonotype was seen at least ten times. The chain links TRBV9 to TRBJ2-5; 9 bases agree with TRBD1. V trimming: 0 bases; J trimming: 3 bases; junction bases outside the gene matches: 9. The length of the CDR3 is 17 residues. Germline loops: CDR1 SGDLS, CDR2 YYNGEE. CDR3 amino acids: CASSVGGLGQGKETQYF. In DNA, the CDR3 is TGTGCCAGCAGCGTAGGAGGCCTGGGACAGGGTAAAGAGACCCAGTACTTC.

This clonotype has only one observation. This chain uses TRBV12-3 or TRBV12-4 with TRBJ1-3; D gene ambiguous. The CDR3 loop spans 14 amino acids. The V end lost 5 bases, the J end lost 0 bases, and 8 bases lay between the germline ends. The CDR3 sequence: CASSAGYSGNTIYF. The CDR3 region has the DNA TGTGCCAGCAGTGCAGGCTACTCTGGAAACACCATATATTTT.

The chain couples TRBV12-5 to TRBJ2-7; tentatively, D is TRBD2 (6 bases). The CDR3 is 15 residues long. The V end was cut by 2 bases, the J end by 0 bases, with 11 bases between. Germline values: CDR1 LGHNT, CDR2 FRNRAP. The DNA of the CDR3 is TGTGCTAGTGGTTTGACAGCCGGGAGCTCCTACGAGCAGTACTTC. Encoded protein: CASGLTAGSSYEQYF.

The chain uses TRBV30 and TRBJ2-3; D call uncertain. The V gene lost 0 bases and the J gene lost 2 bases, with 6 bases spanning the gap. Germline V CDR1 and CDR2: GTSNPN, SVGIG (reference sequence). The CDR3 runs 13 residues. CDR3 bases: TGTGCCTGGAGTGTACGAAACACAGATACGCAGTATTTT. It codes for CAWSVRNTDTQYF.

CDR3 coding DNA: TGTGCCAGCAGCAATCAGGGGGTGAACACCGGGGAGCTGTTTTTT. This gives the protein CASSNQGVNTGELFF. The V gene is TRBV7-2, the J gene TRBJ2-2; 7 nucleotides align to TRBD1. V shed 5 bases, J shed 1 base, and the junction held 4 bases outside the gene matches. CDR3 length equals 15 residues. Germline V gene sequence: CDR1 SGHTA, CDR2 FQGNSA. Drawing the rest from reference TRBV7-2 and TRBJ2-2, the complete variable domain is GAGVSQSPSNKVTEKGKDVELRCDPISGHTALYWYRQSLGQGLEFLIYFQGNSAPDKSGLPSDRFSAERTGGSVSTLTIQRTQQEDSAVYLCASSNQGVNTGELFFGEGSRLTVL.